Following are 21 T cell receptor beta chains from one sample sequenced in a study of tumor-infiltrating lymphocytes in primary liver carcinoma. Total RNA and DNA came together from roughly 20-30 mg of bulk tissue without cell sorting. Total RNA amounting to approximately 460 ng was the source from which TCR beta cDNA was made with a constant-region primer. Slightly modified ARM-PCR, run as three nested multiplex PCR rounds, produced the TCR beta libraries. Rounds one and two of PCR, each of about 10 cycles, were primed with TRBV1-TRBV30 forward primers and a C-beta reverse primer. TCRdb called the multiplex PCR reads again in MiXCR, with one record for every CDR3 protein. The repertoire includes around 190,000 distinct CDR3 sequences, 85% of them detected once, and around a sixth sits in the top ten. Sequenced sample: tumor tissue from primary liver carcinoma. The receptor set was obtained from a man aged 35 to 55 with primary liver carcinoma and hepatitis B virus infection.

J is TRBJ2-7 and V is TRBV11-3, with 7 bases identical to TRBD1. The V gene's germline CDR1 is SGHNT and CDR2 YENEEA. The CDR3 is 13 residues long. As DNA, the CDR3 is TGTGGTAGTAGCGTGGGACAGTCCTACGAGCAGTACTTC. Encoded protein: CGSSVGQSYEQYF. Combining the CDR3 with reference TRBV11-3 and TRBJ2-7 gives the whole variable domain EAGVVQSPRYKIIEKKQPVAFWCNPISGHNTLYWYLQNLGQGPELLIRYENEEAVDDSQLPKDRFSAERLKGVDSTLKIQPAELGDSAVYLCGSSVGQSYEQYFGPGTRLTVT.

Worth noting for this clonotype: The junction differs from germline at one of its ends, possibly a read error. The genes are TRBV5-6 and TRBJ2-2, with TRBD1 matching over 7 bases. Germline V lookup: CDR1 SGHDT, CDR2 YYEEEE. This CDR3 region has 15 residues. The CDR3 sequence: CASSGGQTDTGELIF. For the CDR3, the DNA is TGTGCCAGCAGCGGGGGACAGACGGACACCGGGGAGCTGATTTTT.

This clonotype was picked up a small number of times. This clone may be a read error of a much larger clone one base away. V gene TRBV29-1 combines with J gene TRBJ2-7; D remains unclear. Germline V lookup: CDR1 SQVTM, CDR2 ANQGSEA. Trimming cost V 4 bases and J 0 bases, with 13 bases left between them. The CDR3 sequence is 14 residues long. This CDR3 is CSVGKEPSSYEQYF. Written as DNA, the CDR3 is TGCAGCGTTGGTAAGGAGCCCAGCTCCTACGAGCAGTACTTC.

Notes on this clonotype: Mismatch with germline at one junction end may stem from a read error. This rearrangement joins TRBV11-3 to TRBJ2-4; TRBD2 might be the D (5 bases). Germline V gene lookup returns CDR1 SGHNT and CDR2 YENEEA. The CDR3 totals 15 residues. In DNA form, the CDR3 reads TGTGCCAGTAGCTTCGGGGTGATGGTCAAAAACATTCAGTACTTC. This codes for CASSFGVMVKNIQYF.

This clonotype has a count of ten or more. CDR3 residues: CASSREGQGTDTQYF. The CDR3, as DNA: TGTGCCAGCAGCAGAGAAGGACAGGGCACAGATACGCAGTATTTT. The chain employs TRBV5-5 and TRBJ2-3, with TRBD1 matching 7 bases. CDR1 is SGHKS and CDR2 is YYEKEE in the germline V gene (reference sequence). Germline trimming cut 4 bases from V and 1 base from J; bases unmatched to any gene: 6. The CDR3 spans 15 residues.

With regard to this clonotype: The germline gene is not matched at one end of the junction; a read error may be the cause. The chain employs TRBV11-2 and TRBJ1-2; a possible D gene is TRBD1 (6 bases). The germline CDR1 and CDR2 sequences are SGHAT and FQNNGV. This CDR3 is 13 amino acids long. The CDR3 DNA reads TGTGTCAGCAGCTTGGACAGTGACTATGGCTACACCTTC. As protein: CVSSLDSDYGYTF.

The CDR3 protein is CASSHERSGNYNEQFF. CDR3 nucleotide sequence: TGTGCCAGCAGCCACGAAAGAAGCGGGAACTACAATGAGCAGTTCTTC. This rearrangement joins TRBV4-2 to TRBJ2-1, with 7 bases fitting TRBD2. The CDR3 consists of 16 residues. Germline assignment: CDR1 LGHNA and CDR2 YNFKEQ. The ends lost 3 bases at V and 3 bases at J; junction bases unmatched: 8.

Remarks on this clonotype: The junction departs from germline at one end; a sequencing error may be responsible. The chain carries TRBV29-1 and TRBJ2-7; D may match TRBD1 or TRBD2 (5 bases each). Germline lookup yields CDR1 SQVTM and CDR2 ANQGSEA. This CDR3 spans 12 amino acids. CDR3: CSVERDGYEEYF. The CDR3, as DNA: TGCAGCGTTGAAAGGGACGGCTACGAGGAGTACTTT.

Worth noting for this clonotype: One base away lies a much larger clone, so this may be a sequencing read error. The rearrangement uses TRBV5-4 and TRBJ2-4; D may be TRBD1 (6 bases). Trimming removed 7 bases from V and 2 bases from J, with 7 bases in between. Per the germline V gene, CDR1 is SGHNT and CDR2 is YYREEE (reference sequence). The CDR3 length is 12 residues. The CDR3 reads CASGTTKNIQYF. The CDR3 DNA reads TGTGCCAGCGGGACAACCAAAAACATTCAGTACTTC. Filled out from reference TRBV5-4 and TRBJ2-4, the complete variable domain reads ETGVTQSPTHLIKTRGQQVTLRCSSQSGHNTVSWYQQALGQGPQFIFQYYREEENGRGNFPPRFSGLQFPNYSSELNVNALELDDSALYLCASGTTKNIQYFGAGTRLSVL.

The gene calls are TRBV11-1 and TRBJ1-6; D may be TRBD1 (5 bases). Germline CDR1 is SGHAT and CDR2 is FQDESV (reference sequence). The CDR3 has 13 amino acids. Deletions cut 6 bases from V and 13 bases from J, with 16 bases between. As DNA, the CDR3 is TGTGCCAGCAGGCGGACACTGGTTCCCCCCCTCCACTTT. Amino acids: CASRRTLVPPLHF.

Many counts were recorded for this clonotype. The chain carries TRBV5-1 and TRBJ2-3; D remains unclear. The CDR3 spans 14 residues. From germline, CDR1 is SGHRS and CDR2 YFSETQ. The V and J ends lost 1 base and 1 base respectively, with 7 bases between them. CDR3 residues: CASSLRQGTDTQYF. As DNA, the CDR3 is TGCGCCAGCAGCTTGCGGCAGGGCACAGATACGCAGTATTTT.

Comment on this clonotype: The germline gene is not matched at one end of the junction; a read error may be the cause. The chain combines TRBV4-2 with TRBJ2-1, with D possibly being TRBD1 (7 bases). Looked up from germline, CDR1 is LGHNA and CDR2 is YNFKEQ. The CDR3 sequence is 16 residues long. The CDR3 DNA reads TGTGCCAGCAGCCACGCCGGGAGACAGGGTAACAATGAGCAGTTGTTC. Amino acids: CASSHAGRQGNNEQLF.

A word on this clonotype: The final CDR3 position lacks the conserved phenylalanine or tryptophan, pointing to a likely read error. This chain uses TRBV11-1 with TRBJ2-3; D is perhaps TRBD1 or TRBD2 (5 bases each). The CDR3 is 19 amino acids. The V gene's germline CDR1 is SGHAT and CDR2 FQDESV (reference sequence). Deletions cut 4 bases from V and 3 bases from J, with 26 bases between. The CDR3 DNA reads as TGTGCCAGCAGCTCTGGGGGAAGCTCTGTTGGAACCCGTACAGATACGCAGTATTTG. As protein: CASSSGGSSVGTRTDTQYL.

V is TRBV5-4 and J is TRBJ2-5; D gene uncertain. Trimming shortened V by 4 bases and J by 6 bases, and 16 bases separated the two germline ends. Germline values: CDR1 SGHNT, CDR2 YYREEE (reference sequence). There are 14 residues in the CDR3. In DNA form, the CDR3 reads TGTGCCAGCAGCCCAGCACAGATGTGGAAGACCCAGTACTTC. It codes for CASSPAQMWKTQYF.

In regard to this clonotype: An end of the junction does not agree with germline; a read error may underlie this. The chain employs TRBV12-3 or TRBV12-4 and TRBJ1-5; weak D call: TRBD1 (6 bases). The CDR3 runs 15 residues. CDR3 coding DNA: TGTGCAAGCAGTGGAAGGGACATTGGGAATCAGCCCCAGCATTTT. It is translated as CASSGRDIGNQPQHF.

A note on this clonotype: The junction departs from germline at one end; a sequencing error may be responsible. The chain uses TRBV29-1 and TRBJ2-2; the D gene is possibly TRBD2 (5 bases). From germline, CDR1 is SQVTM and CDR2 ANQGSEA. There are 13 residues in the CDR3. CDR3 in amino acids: CSVADSGTGELCF. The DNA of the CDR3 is TGCAGCGTTGCCGATTCGGGCACCGGGGAGCTGTGTTTT.

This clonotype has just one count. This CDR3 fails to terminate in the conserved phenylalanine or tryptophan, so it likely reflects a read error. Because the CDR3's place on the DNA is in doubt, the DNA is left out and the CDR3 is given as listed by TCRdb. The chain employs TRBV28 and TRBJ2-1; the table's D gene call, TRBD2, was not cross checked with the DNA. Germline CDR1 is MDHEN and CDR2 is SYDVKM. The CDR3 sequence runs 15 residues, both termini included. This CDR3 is CASRTDLTSGNEQFI.

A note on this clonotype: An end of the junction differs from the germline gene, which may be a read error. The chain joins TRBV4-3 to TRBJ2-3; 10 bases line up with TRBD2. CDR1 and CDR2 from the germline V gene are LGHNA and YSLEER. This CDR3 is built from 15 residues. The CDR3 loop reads CASNQRLAGTDTHYF. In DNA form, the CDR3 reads TGCGCCAGCAACCAGCGACTAGCGGGCACAGATACGCACTATTTT.

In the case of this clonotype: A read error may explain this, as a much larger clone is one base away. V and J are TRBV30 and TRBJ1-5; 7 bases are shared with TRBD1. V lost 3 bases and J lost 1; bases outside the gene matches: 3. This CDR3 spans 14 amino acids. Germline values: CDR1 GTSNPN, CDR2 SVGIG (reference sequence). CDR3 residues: CAWSEGQSNQPQHF. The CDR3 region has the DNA TGTGCCTGGAGCGAGGGACAGAGCAATCAGCCCCAGCATTTT.

This CDR3 is CASSLSSRSGQETQYF. CDR3 in DNA: TGCGCCAGCAGTTTGTCAAGCAGGAGTGGCCAAGAGACCCAGTACTTC. V gene TRBV5-1 combines with J gene TRBJ2-5; unclear D gene. This CDR3 contains 16 residues. The V end was cut by 5 bases, the J end by 1 base, with 18 bases between. Germline CDR1 is SGHRS and CDR2 is YFSETQ. Complete variable domain (other parts from reference TRBV5-1 and TRBJ2-5): KAGVTQTPRYLIKTRGQQVTLSCSPISGHRSVSWYQQTPGQGLQFLFEYFSETQRNKGNFPGRFSGRQFSNSRSEMNVSTLELGDSALYLCASSLSSRSGQETQYFGPGTRLLVL.

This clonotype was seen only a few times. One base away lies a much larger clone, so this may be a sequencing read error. CDR3 in DNA: TGTGCCAGCAGCTTAAGTGGCGGTGAGCATTTCTTC. It is translated as CASSLSGGEHFF. The chain employs TRBV7-9 and TRBJ2-1; D is undetermined. CDR1 SEHNR and CDR2 FQNEAQ come from the germline V gene (reference sequence). The CDR3 is 12 amino acids.